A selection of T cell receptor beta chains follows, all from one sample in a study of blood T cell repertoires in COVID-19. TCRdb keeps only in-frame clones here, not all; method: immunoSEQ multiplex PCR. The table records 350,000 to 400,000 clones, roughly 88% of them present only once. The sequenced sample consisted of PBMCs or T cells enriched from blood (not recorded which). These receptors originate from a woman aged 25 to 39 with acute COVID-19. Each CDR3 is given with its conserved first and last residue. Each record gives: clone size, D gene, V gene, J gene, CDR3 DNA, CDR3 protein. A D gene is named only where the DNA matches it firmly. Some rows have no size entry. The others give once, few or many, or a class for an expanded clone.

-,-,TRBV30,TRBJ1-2,TGTGCCTGGAGGGCAGGGAATGGCTACACCTTC,CAWRAGNGYTF
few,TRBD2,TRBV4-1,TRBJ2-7,TGCGCCAGCAGCCAAGGGTCTAGCGGGGACTACGAGCAGTACTTC,CASSQGSSGDYEQYF
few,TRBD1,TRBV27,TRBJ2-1,TGTGCCAGCAGTTTCCTAGGGAATAGGGGGACAGGCAATGAGCAGTTCTTC,CASSFLGNRGTGNEQFF
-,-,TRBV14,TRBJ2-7,TGTGCCAGCAGCACGAACAGATACGAGCAGTACTTC,CASSTNRYEQYF
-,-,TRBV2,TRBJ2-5,TGTGCCAGCAGTGATCCGTCCAGCGGAACAAAAGAGACCCAGTACTTC,CASSDPSSGTKETQYF
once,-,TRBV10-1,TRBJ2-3,TGCGCCAGCAGCTCCGGGACAAGGAATGGCGATACGCAGTATTTT,CASSSGTRNGDTQYF
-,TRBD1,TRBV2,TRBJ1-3,TGTGCCAGCCAGGGACAGGGCCGGCAAAACACCATATATTTT,CASQGQGRQNTIYF
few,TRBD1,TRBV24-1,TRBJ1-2,TGTGCCACCAGTGACTACAGGGGACTTCGCTACACCTTC,CATSDYRGLRYTF
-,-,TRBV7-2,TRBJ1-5,TGTGCCAGCAGCTTATCCTTAGAGCCCCAGCATTTT,CASSLSLEPQHF
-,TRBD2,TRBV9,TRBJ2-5,TGTGCCAGCAGCGTAGGGGAGGGAACCCGGGGGGGCCAAGAGACCCAGTACTTC,CASSVGEGTRGGQETQYF
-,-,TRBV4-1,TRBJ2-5,TGCGCCAGCAGCCTGTCCCCTACGCCCGGAGAGACCCAGTACTTC,CASSLSPTPGETQYF
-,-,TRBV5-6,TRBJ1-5,TGTGCCAGCAGCTCCCGGACTAATCAGCCCCAGCATTTT,CASSSRTNQPQHF
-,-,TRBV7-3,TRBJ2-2,TGTGCCAGCAGCTTACGGGGTCCCGCGAACACCGGGGAGCTGTTTTTT,CASSLRGPANTGELFF
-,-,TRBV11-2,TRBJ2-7,TGTGCCAGCAGCTTACCGGCAGGGCCCCTGGGCTCCTACGAGCAGTACTTC,CASSLPAGPLGSYEQYF
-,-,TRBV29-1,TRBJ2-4,TGCAGCGTAGGGGACAACAAAAACATTCAGTACTTC,CSVGDNKNIQYF
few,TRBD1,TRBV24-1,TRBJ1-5,TGTGCCACCAGTGATCCGAAGGAGGGGGCCGACAATCAGCCCCAGCATTTT,CATSDPKEGADNQPQHF
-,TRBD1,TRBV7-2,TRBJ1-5,TGTGCCAGCAGCGGCGGACAGGGAAGCAATCAGCCCCAGCATTTT,CASSGGQGSNQPQHF
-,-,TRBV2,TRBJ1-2,TGTGCCAGCAACCGGGACACCTATGGCTACACCTTC,CASNRDTYGYTF
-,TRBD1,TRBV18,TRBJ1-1,TGTGCCAGCTCCCCAGACAGGGTCGGGTACACTGAAGCTTTCTTT,CASSPDRVGYTEAFF
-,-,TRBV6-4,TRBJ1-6,TGTGCCAGCAGTGAGGAGGGCGACCTTGGGGGTTCACCCCTCCACTTT,CASSEEGDLGGSPLHF
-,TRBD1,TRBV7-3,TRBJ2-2,TGTGCCAGCAGCTTAGACAGGGGGCAGAACACCGGGGAGCTGTTTTTT,CASSLDRGQNTGELFF
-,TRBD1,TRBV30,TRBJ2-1,TGTGCCTGGAGTCCGGGACAGGCTTTGTGGGAGCAGTTCTTC,CAWSPGQALWEQFF
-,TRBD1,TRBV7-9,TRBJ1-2,TGTGCCAGCAGCTTTAGCCAGGGGGCCAACTATGGCTACACCTTC,CASSFSQGANYGYTF
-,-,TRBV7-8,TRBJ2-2,TGTGCCAGCAGCTTAAAAACCAAAACCTATCCCGAGACCGGGGAGCTGTTTTTT,CASSLKTKTYPETGELFF
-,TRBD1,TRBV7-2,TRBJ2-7,TGTGCCAGCAGCTTAGCGGTAACAGGGGGCTACTACGAGCAGTACTTC,CASSLAVTGGYYEQYF
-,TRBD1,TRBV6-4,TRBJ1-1,TGTGCCAGCAGTGAAAGAACAGGGGAGATCCCAGCTTTCTTT,CASSERTGEIPAFF
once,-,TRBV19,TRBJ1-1,TGTGCCAGTATCGACATGAACACTGAAGCTTTCTTT,CASIDMNTEAFF
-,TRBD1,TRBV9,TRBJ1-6,TGTGCCAGCAGCGTGGGGGGACAGCCTAATTCACCCCTCCACTTT,CASSVGGQPNSPLHF
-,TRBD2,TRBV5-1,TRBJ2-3,TGCGCCAGCTCGGAGTTTACGACTAGCGGGGGGTCGGGTACGCAGTATTTT,CASSEFTTSGGSGTQYF
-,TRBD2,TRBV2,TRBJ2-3,TGTGCCAGCAACAGCGGGGGTGTCCCTGGCACAGATACGCAGTATTTT,CASNSGGVPGTDTQYF
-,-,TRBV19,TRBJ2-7,TGTGCCAGTAGTAGGGGATCGTGGAGGCGGGATTCCTACGAGCAGTACTTC,CASSRGSWRRDSYEQYF
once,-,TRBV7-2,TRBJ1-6,TGTGCCAGCAGCTTAGAGCGAGGCTCACCCCTCCACTTT,CASSLERGSPLHF
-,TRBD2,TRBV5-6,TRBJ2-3,TGTGCCAGCAGCGGGACTAGCGGGGGGCTTACAGATACGCAGTATTTT,CASSGTSGGLTDTQYF
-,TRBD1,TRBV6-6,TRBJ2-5,TGTGCCAGCAGTCCCAGGGGGATTGACATGCTCAACTATCGGACCCAGTACTTC,CASSPRGIDMLNYRTQYF
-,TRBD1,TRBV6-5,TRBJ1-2,TGTGCCAGCAGTTACTCGACAGGGATCGACTATGGCTACACCTTC,CASSYSTGIDYGYTF
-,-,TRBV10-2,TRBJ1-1,TGCGCCAGCAGTGACGTCCCCGGGACTGAAGCTTTCTTT,CASSDVPGTEAFF
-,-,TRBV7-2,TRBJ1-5,TGTGCCAGCAGCTTATCGGGCTCCAGGGCCCAGCCCCAGCATTTT,CASSLSGSRAQPQHF
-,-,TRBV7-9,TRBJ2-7,TGTGCCAGCAGCTCCGACGGAGGGAGCTCCTACGAGCAGTACTTC,CASSSDGGSSYEQYF
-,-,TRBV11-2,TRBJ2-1,TGTGCCAGCAGCTTAATAGCCTCCTACAATGAGCAGTTCTTC,CASSLIASYNEQFF
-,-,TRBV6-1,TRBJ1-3,TGTGCCAGCAGTGCCAGGGCCACATCTTCTGGAAACACCATATATTTT,CASSARATSSGNTIYF
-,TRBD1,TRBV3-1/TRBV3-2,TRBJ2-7,TGTGCCAGCAGCCAACAACAGGGGCAAGAGCAGTACTTC,CASSQQQGQEQYF
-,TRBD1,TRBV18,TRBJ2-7,TGTGCCAGCTCATACGACAGGGTCCGGGCTAGCGAGCAGTACTTC,CASSYDRVRASEQYF
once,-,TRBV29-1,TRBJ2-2,TGCAGCGCCCGAGGGAGCTTAGAGGGCACCGGGGAGCTGTTTTTT,CSARGSLEGTGELFF
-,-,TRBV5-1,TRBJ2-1,TGCGCCAGCAGCTTGGATGGGGCGCGGAATGAGCAGTTCTTC,CASSLDGARNEQFF
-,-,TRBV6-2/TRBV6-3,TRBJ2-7,TGTGCCAGCAGTTACGACCCCGTGAGGGACTGGGCTTACGAGCAGTACTTC,CASSYDPVRDWAYEQYF
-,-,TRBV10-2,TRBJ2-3,TGCGCCAGCAACTGGGGGGGGCCCTCCACAGATACGCAGTATTTT,CASNWGGPSTDTQYF
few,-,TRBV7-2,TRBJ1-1,TGTGCCAGCAGCTTAGTAGGGGTTACTGAAGCTTTCTTT,CASSLVGVTEAFF